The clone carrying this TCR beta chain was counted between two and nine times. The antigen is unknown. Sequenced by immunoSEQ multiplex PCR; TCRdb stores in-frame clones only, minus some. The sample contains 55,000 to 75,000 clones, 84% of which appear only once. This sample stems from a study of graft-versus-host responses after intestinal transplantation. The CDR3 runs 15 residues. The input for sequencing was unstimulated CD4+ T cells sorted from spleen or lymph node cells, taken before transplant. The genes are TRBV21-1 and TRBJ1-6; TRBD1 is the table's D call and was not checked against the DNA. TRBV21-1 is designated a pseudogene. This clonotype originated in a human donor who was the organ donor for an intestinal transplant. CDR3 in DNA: TGTGCCAGCAGTCTAACAGGGATGGAGAATTCACCCCTCCACTTT. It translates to CASSLTGMENSPLHF.